The rows below give T cell receptor beta chains drawn from one sample of a study of T cell clonotyping in hematopoietic cell transplantation. Repertoires were generated with immunoSEQ multiplex PCR, while TCRdb's copy carries only in-frame clones and drops some. The repertoire holds approximately 30,000 clones, with approximately 96% as singletons. Sequenced material: peripheral blood mononuclear cells. Source of these receptors: a man aged 45-65 years in good health. Some clones in this sample may be carry-over from other donors' samples. CDR3s include the opening cysteine and the closing phenylalanine or tryptophan. D genes are given only for firm matches. Size is stated for part of the rows, as once, few or many counts, or as a class when the clone is expanded.

clone_size: NA; cdr3_length: 16; v_call: TRBV7-2; j_call: TRBJ2-7; d_call: TRBD2; cdr3_nt: TGTGCCAGCAGCTTAGGCCCCCCTGCGGGGGAATCCGAGCAGTACTTC; cdr3_aa: CASSLGPPAGESEQYF
clone_size: NA; cdr3_length: 19; v_call: TRBV4-3; j_call: TRBJ2-1; d_call: NA; cdr3_nt: TGCGCCAGCAGTATCTCTCCGTCGGGGATAGTTGGTGGCTACAATGAGCAGTTCTTC; cdr3_aa: CASSISPSGIVGGYNEQFF
clone_size: NA; cdr3_length: 12; v_call: TRBV19; j_call: TRBJ1-1; d_call: NA; cdr3_nt: TGTGCCAGTAGTGAACAGGGCACTGAAGCTTTCTTT; cdr3_aa: CASSEQGTEAFF
clone_size: once; cdr3_length: 16; v_call: TRBV19; j_call: TRBJ1-6; d_call: TRBD1; cdr3_nt: TGTGCCAGTAGACAAACAGGGGGAAAGTATAATTCACCCCTCCACTTT; cdr3_aa: CASRQTGGKYNSPLHF
clone_size: NA; cdr3_length: 13; v_call: TRBV29-1; j_call: TRBJ1-3; d_call: NA; cdr3_nt: TGCAGCGTTTGGGCAGGGGACAGAAACACCATATATTTT; cdr3_aa: CSVWAGDRNTIYF
clone_size: NA; cdr3_length: 10; v_call: TRBV2; j_call: TRBJ1-1; d_call: NA; cdr3_nt: TGTGCCAGCAGTGTCGGTGAAGCTTTCTTT; cdr3_aa: CASSVGEAFF
clone_size: NA; cdr3_length: 15; v_call: TRBV29-1; j_call: TRBJ2-7; d_call: NA; cdr3_nt: TGCAGCGTTGAAATGACAGGCCCCCTCTCCTACGAGCAGTACTTC; cdr3_aa: CSVEMTGPLSYEQYF
clone_size: NA; cdr3_length: 13; v_call: TRBV11-2; j_call: TRBJ2-2; d_call: NA; cdr3_nt: TGTGCCAGCAGTTATTTAAGGACCGGGGAGCTGTTTTTT; cdr3_aa: CASSYLRTGELFF
clone_size: NA; cdr3_length: 14; v_call: TRBV15; j_call: TRBJ1-5; d_call: NA; cdr3_nt: TGTGCCACCAGCAGAGGCCAGGAAAATCAGCCCCAGCATTTT; cdr3_aa: CATSRGQENQPQHF
clone_size: NA; cdr3_length: 13; v_call: TRBV7-3; j_call: TRBJ1-1; d_call: NA; cdr3_nt: TGTGCCAGCAGCTTCGCCCGGAACACTGAAGCTTTCTTT; cdr3_aa: CASSFARNTEAFF
clone_size: NA; cdr3_length: 13; v_call: TRBV7-2; j_call: TRBJ2-3; d_call: NA; cdr3_nt: TGTGCCAGCAGCTTAGCGCATGGAGATACGCAGTATTTT; cdr3_aa: CASSLAHGDTQYF
clone_size: few; cdr3_length: 13; v_call: TRBV6-4; j_call: TRBJ2-3; d_call: NA; cdr3_nt: TGTGCCAGCAGTGTACAGGGCACAGATACGCAGTATTTT; cdr3_aa: CASSVQGTDTQYF
clone_size: NA; cdr3_length: 14; v_call: TRBV11-2; j_call: TRBJ1-6; d_call: NA; cdr3_nt: TGTGCCAGCAGCATCTATATTAGGGAGTCACCCCTCCACTTT; cdr3_aa: CASSIYIRESPLHF
clone_size: NA; cdr3_length: 14; v_call: TRBV30; j_call: TRBJ1-6; d_call: TRBD1; cdr3_nt: TGTGCCTGGAGTTTTACAGGGGGGGGTTCACCCCTCCACTTT; cdr3_aa: CAWSFTGGGSPLHF
clone_size: NA; cdr3_length: 16; v_call: TRBV7-2; j_call: TRBJ1-5; d_call: TRBD1; cdr3_nt: TGTGCCAGCAGCGGAAATCAGGGGGCTCCCAATCAGCCCCAGCATTTT; cdr3_aa: CASSGNQGAPNQPQHF
clone_size: NA; cdr3_length: 12; v_call: TRBV29-1; j_call: TRBJ1-2; d_call: NA; cdr3_nt: TGCAGTGGGGCCAGAGAAAACTATGGCTACACCTTC; cdr3_aa: CSGARENYGYTF
clone_size: NA; cdr3_length: 16; v_call: TRBV4-1; j_call: TRBJ1-5; d_call: NA; cdr3_nt: TGCGCCAGCAGCCAACGGACAGACGGGTCTGAGGGACCCCAGCATTTT; cdr3_aa: CASSQRTDGSEGPQHF
clone_size: NA; cdr3_length: 15; v_call: TRBV11-3; j_call: TRBJ1-3; d_call: NA; cdr3_nt: TGTGCCAGCAGCTTAGAAGGGACGGCAGGAAACACCATATATTTT; cdr3_aa: CASSLEGTAGNTIYF
clone_size: few; cdr3_length: 17; v_call: TRBV2; j_call: TRBJ2-1; d_call: TRBD1; cdr3_nt: TGTGCCAGCAGTCCCTCCCGCGGACAGGGATCGTACAATGAGCAGTTCTTC; cdr3_aa: CASSPSRGQGSYNEQFF